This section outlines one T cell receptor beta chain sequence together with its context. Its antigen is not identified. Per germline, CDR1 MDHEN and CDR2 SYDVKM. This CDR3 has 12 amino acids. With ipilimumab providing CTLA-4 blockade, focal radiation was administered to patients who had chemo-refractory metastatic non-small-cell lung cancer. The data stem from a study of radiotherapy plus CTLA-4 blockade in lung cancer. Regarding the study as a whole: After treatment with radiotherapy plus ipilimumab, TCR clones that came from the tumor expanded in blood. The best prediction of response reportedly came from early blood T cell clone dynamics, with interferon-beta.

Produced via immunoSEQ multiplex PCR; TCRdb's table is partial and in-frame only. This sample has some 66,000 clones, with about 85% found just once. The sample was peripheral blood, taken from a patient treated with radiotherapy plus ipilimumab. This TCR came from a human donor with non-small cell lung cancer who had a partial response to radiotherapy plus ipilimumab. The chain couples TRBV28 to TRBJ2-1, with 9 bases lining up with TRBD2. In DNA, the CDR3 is TGTGCGGCGGGAGGGACGTACAATGAGCAGTTCTTC. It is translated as CAAGGTYNEQFF.